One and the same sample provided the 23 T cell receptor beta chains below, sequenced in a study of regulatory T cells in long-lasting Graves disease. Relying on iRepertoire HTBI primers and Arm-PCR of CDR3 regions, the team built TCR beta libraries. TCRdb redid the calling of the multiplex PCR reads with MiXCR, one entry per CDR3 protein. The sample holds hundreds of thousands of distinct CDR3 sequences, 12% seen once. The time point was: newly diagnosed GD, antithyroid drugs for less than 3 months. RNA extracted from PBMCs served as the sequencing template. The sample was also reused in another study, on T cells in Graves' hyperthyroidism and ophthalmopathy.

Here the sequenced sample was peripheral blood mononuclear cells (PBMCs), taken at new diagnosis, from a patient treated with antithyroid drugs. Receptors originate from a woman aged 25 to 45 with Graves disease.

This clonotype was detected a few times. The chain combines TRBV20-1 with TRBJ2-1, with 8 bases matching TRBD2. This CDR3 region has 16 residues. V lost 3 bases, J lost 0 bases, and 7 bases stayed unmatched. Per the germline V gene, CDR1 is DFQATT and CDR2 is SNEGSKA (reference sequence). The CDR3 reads CSASNAGGYSYNEQFF. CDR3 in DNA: TGCAGTGCTAGTAACGCGGGAGGATACTCCTACAATGAGCAGTTCTTC.

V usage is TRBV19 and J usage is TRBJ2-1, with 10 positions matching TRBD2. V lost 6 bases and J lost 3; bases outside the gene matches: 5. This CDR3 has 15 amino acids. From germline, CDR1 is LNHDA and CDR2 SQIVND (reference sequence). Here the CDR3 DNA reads TGTGCCAGTAGAACCCTAGCGGGAGACTACAATGAGCAGTTCTTC. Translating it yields CASRTLAGDYNEQFF.

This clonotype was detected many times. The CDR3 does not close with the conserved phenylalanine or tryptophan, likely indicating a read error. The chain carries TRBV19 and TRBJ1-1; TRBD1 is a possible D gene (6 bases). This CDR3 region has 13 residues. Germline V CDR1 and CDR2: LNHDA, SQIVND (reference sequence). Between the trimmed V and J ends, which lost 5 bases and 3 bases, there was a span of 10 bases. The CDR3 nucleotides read TGTGCCAGTAGTGTACAGGGATACACTGAAGCTTTCCTT. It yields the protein CASSVQGYTEAFL.

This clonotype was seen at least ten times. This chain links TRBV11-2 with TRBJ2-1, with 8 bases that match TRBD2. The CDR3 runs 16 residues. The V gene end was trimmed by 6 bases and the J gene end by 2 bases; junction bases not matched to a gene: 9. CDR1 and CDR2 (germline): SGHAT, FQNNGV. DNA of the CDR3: TGTGCCAGCAGTTTCGGGGCGGGAGGAACCTACAATGAGCAGTTCTTC. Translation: CASSFGAGGTYNEQFF.

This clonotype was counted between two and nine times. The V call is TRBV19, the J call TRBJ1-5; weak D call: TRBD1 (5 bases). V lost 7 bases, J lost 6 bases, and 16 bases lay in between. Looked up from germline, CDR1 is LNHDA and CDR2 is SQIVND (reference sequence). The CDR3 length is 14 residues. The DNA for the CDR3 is TGTGCCAGTACCCCGGGGACCTCCCGTCAGCCCCAGCATTTT. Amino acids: CASTPGTSRQPQHF.

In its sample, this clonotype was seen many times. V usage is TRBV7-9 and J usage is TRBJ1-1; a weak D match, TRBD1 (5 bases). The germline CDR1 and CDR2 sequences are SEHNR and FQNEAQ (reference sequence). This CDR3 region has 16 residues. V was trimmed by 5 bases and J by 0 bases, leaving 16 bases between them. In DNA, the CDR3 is TGTGCCAGCAGCCCAAAGACCCTAGGGGTGAACACTGAAGCTTTCTTT. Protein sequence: CASSPKTLGVNTEAFF. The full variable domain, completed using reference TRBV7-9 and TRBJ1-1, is DTGVSQNPRHKITKRGQNVTFRCDPISEHNRLYWYRQTLGQGPEFLTYFQNEAQLEKSRLLSDRFSAERPKGSFSTLEIQRTEQGDSAMYLCASSPKTLGVNTEAFFGQGTRLTVV.

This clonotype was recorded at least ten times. CDR3 bases: TGTGCCAGCAGGACGTCTTCCCTAGAGACCCAGTACTTC. Its protein product is CASRTSSLETQYF. The rearrangement joins TRBV6-1 to TRBJ2-5; D ambiguous. Germline V CDR1 and CDR2: MNHNS, SASEGT. Trimming removed 6 bases from V and 4 bases from J, with 12 bases in between. The CDR3 sequence is 13 residues long.

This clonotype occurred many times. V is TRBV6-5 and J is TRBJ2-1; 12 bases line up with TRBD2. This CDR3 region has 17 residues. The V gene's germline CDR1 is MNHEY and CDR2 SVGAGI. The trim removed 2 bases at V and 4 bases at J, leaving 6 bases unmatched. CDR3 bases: TGTGCCAGCAGTTACCCGAAGACTAGCGGGGGATACAATGAGCAGTTCTTC. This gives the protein CASSYPKTSGGYNEQFF.

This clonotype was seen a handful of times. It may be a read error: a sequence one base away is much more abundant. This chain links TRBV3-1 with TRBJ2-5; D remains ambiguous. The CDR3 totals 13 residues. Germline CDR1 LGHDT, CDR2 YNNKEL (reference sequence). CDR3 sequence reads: CAGSQVFMETQYF. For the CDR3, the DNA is TGTGCCGGCAGCCAAGTTTTTATGGAGACCCAGTACTTC.

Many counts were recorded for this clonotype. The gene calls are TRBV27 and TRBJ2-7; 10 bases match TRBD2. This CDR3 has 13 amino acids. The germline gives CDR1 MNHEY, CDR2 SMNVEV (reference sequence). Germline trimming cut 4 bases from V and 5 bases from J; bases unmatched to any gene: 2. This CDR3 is CASSSSGGDEQYF. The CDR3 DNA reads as TGTGCCAGCAGTTCTAGCGGGGGCGACGAGCAGTACTTC.

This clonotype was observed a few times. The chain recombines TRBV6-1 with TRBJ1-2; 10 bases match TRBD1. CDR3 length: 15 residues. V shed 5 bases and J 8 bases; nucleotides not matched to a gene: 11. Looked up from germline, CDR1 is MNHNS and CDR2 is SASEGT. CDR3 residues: CASSTTGQGIGGYTF. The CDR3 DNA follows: TGTGCCAGCAGTACTACGGGACAGGGGATAGGGGGCTACACCTTC.

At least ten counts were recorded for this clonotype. This CDR3 is CAARRGGAYTEAFF. CDR3 nucleotides: TGTGCCGCCAGGAGAGGGGGGGCCTACACTGAAGCTTTCTTT. The chain has TRBV6-1 and TRBJ1-1; possible D gene TRBD1, 6 bases. Germline CDR1 MNHNS, CDR2 SASEGT. The CDR3 extends over 14 amino acids. With 11 bases removed from V and 3 bases from J, the gap between germline ends came to 19 bases.

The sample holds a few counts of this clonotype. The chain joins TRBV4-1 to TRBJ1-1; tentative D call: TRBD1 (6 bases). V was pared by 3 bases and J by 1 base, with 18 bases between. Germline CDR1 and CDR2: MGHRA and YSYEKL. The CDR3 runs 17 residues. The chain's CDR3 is CASSHLLRIRGNTEAFF. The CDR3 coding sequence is TGCGCCAGCAGCCACCTCCTTCGCATCAGGGGGAACACTGAAGCTTTCTTT.

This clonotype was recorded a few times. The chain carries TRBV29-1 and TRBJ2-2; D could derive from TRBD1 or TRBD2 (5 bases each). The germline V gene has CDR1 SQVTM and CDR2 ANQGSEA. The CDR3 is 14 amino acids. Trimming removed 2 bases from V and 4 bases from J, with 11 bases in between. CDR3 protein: CSVELGERTGELFF. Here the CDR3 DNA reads TGCAGCGTTGAACTGGGGGAGCGCACCGGGGAGCTGTTTTTT.

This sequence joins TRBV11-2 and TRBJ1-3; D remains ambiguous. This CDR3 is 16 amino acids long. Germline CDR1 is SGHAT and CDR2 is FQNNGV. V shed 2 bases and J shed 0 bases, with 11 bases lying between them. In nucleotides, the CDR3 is TGTGCCAGCAGCTTATACTCGCCTTACTCTGGAAACACCATATATTTT. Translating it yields CASSLYSPYSGNTIYF.

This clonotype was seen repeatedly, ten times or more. CDR3 DNA: TGCAGTGCCACAACTGGGGACAGAGATAATTCACCCCTCCACTTT. Its protein product is CSATTGDRDNSPLHF. J is TRBJ1-6 and V is TRBV20-1; 7 bases fit TRBD1. Germline CDR1 is DFQATT and CDR2 is SNEGSKA (reference sequence). The CDR3 runs to 15 residues. Trimming removed 6 bases from V and 5 bases from J; junction bases left unmatched: 10.

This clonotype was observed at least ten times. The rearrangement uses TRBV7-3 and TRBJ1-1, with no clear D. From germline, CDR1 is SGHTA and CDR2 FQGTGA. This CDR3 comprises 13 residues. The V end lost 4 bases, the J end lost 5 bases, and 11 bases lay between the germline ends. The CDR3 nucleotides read TGTGCCAGCAGCTCCCTGGTTGGGACTGAAGCTTTCTTT. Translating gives CASSSLVGTEAFF.

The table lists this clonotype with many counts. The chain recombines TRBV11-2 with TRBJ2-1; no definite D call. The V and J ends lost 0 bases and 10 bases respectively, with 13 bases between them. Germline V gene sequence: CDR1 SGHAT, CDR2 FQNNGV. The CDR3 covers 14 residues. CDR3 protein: CASSLDRPGGEQFF. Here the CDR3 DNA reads TGTGCCAGCAGCTTAGATCGCCCCGGTGGGGAGCAGTTCTTC.

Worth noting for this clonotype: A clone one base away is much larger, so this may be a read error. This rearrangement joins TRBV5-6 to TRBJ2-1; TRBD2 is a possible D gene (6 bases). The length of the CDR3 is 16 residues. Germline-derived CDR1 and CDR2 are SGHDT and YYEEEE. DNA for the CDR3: TGTGCCAGCAGCCCGGACGGGGGTCAGTCCAGCAATGAGCAGCTCTTC. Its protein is CASSPDGGQSSNEQLF.

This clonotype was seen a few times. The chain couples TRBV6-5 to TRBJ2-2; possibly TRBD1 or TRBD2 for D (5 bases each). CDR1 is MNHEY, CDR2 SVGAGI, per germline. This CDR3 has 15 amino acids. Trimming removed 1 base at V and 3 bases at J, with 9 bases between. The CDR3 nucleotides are TGTGCCAGCAGTTACTACCGGGACCACACCGGGGAGCTGTTTTTT. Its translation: CASSYYRDHTGELFF.

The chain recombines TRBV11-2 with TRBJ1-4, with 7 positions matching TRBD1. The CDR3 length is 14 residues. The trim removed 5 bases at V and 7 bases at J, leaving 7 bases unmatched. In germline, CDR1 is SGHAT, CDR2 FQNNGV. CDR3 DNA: TGTGCCAGCAGCGCACAGGGGACGGGTGAAAAACTGTTTTTT. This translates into CASSAQGTGEKLFF.

Here the CDR3 reads CASSLIRRGLRVRHTDTQYF. The CDR3 region has the DNA TGTGCCAGCAGTTTAATAAGACGAGGCCTTCGGGTCCGGCACACAGATACGCAGTATTTT. The rearrangement links TRBV12-3 or TRBV12-4 to TRBJ2-3; no reliable D call. Trimming removed 2 bases from V and 2 bases from J, with 26 bases in between. CDR3 size: 20 residues.

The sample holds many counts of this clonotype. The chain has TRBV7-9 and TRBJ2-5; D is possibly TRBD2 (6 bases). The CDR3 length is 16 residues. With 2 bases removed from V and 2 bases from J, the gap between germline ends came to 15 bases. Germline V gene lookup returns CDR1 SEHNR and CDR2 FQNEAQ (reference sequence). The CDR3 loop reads CASSLRVSGGQETQYF. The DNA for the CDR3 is TGTGCCAGCAGCTTACGGGTTAGCGGAGGACAAGAGACCCAGTACTTC.